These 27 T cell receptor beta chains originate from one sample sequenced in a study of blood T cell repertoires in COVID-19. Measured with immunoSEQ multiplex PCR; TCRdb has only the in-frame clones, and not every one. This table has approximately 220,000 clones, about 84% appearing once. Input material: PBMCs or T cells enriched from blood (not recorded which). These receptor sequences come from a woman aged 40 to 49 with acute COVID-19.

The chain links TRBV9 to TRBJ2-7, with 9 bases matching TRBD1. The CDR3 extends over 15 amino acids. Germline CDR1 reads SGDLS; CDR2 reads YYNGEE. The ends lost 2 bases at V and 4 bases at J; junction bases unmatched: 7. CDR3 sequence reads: CASSVGGTGFYEQYF. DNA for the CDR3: TGTGCCAGCAGCGTTGGTGGGACAGGGTTTTACGAGCAGTACTTC.

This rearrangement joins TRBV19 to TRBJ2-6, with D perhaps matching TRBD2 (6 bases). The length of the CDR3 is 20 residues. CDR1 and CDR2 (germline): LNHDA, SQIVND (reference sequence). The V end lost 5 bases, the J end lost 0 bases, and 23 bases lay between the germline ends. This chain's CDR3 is CASSVLWGGKILSGANVLTF. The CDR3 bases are TGTGCCAGTAGTGTACTTTGGGGCGGGAAAATTCTCTCTGGGGCCAACGTCCTGACTTTC.

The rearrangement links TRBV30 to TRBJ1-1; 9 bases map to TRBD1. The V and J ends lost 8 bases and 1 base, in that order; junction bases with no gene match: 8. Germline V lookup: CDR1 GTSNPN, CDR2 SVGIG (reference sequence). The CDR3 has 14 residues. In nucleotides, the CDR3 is TGTGCCCTCACAGAGGACAGGGGGAACACTGAAGCTTTCTTT. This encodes CALTEDRGNTEAFF.

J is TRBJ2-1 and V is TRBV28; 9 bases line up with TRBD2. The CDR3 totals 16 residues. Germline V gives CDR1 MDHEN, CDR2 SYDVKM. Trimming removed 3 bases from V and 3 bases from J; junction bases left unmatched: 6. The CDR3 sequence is CASSLLTSGFYNEQFF. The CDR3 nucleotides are TGTGCCAGCAGTTTGCTTACTAGCGGGTTCTACAATGAGCAGTTCTTC.

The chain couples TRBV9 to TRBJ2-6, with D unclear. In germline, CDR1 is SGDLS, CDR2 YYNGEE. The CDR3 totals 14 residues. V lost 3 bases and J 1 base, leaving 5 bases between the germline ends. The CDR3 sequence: CASSGRSGANVLTF. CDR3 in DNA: TGTGCCAGCAGCGGTAGATCTGGGGCCAACGTCCTGACTTTC.

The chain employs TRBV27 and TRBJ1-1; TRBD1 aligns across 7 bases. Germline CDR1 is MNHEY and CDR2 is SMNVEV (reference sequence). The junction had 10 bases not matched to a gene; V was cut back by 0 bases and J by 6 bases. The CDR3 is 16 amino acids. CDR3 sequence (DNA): TGTGCCAGCAGTTTATCCCCCCACAACAGGGGTCCTGAAGCTTTCTTT. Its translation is CASSLSPHNRGPEAFF.

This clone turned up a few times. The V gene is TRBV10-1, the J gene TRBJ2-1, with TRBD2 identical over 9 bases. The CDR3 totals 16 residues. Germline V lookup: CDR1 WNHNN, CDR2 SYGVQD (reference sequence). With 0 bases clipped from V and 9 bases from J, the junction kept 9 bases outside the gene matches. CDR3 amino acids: CASSESKALAGAEQFF. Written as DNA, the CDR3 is TGCGCCAGCAGTGAGTCTAAGGCTTTAGCGGGGGCTGAGCAGTTCTTC.

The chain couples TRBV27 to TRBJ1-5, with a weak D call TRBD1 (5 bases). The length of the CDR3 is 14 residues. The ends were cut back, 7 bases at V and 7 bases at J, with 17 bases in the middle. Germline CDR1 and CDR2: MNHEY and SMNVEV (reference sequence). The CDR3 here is CASKARTQSQPQHF. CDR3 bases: TGTGCCAGCAAGGCTCGGACACAGAGCCAGCCCCAGCATTTT.

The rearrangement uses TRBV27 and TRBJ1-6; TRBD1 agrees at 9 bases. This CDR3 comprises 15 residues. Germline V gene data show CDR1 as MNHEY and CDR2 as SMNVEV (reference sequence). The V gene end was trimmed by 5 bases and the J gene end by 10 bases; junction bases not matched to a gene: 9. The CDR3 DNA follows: TGTGCCAGCAGTCCCGGACAGGGGCCACGGTCACCCCTCCACTTT. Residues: CASSPGQGPRSPLHF.

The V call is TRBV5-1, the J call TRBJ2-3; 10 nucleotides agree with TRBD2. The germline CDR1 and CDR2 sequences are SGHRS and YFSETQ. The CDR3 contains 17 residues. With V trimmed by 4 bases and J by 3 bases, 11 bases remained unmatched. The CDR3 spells CASSPGLAATRTDTQYF. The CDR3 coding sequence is TGCGCCAGCAGCCCCGGACTAGCGGCTACGAGGACAGATACGCAGTATTTT.

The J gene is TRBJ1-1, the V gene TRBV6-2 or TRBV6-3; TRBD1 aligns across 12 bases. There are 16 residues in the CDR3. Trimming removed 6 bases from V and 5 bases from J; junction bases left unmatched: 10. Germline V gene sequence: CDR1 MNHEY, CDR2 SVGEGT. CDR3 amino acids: CASSPRDRGLGTEAFF. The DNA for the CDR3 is TGTGCCAGCAGCCCCCGGGACAGGGGGCTGGGGACTGAAGCTTTCTTT.

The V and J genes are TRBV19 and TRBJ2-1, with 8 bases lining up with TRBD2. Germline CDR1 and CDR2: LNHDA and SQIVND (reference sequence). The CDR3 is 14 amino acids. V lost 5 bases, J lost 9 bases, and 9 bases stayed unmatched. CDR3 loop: CASSRIGGAGEQFF. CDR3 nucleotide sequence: TGTGCCAGTAGTCGGATCGGGGGGGCGGGTGAGCAGTTCTTC.

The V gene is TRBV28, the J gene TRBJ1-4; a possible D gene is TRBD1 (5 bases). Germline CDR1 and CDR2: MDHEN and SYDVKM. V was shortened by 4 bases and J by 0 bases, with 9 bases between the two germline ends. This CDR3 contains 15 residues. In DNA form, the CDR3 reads TGTGCCAGCAGTTATTCGGGGGCAACTAATGAAAAACTGTTTTTT. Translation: CASSYSGATNEKLFF.

CDR3 DNA sequence: TGTGCCAGCAGCAATCCCGCGGTTTGGGGGGCGAACACCGGGGAGCTGTTTTTT. This gives the protein CASSNPAVWGANTGELFF. This chain links TRBV7-2 with TRBJ2-2; tentatively, D is TRBD2 (6 bases). Trimming pared 5 bases from V and 0 bases from J, leaving 19 bases between. This CDR3 is 18 amino acids long. Germline CDR1 reads SGHTA; CDR2 reads FQGNSA.

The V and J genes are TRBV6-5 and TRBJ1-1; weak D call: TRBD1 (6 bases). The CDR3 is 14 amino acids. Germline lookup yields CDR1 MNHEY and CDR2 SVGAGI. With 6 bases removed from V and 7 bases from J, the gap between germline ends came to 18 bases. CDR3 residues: CASSRIITDSEAFF. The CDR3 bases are TGTGCCAGCAGCCGCATCATAACGGACAGTGAAGCTTTCTTT.

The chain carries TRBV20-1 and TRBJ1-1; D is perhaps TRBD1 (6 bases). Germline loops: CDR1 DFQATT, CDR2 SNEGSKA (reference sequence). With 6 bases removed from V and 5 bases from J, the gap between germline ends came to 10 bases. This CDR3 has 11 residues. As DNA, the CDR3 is TGCAGTGCGAGGGGGTGGACTGAAGCTTTCTTT. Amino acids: CSARGWTEAFF.

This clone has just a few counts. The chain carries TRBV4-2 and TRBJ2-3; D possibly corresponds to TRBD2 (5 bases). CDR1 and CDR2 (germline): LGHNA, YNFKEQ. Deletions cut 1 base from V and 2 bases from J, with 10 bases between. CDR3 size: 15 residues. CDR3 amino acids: CASSQVPRATDTQYF. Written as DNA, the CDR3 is TGTGCCAGCAGCCAAGTTCCGAGGGCCACAGATACGCAGTATTTT.

The CDR3 DNA reads as TGTGCCTGGAGCCGGACAGGGGGATATGGCTACACCTTC. Protein product: CAWSRTGGYGYTF. This rearrangement joins TRBV30 to TRBJ1-2; 10 bases line up with TRBD1. Looked up from germline, CDR1 is GTSNPN and CDR2 is SVGIG (reference sequence). The V and J ends lost 3 bases and 5 bases, in that order; junction bases with no gene match: 3. The CDR3 is made up of 13 amino acids.

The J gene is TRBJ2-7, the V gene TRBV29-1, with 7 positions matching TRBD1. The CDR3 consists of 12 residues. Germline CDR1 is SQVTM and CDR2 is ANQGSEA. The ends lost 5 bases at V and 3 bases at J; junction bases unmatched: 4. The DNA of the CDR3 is TGCAGCGTTACGACAGGGAGCTACGAGCAGTACTTC. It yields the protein CSVTTGSYEQYF.

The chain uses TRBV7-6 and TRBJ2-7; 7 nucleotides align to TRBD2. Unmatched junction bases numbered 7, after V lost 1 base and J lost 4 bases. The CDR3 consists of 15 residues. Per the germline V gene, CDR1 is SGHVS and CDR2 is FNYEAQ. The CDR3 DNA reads TGTGCCAGCAGCTTAGGTGGGGAGGGTCTGTACGAGCAGTACTTC. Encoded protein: CASSLGGEGLYEQYF.

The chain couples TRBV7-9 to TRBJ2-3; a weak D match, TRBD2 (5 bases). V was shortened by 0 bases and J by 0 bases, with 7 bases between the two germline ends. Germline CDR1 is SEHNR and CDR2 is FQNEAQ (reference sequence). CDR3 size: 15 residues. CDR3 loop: CASSLARASTDTQYF. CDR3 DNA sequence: TGTGCCAGCAGCTTAGCGAGGGCTAGCACAGATACGCAGTATTTT. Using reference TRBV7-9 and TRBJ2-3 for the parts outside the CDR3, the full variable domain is DTGVSQNPRHKITKRGQNVTFRCDPISEHNRLYWYRQTLGQGPEFLTYFQNEAQLEKSRLLSDRFSAERPKGSFSTLEIQRTEQGDSAMYLCASSLARASTDTQYFGPGTRLTVL.

The CDR3 sequence is CASTRAGVRLDTIYF. Written as DNA, the CDR3 is TGTGCCAGCACCAGGGCAGGGGTTCGCTTGGACACCATATATTTT. The gene calls are TRBV19 and TRBJ1-3; weak D call: TRBD1 (6 bases). CDR3 length equals 15 residues. V was cut by 9 bases and J by 8 bases, with 23 bases left in between. Germline V gives CDR1 LNHDA, CDR2 SQIVND (reference sequence).

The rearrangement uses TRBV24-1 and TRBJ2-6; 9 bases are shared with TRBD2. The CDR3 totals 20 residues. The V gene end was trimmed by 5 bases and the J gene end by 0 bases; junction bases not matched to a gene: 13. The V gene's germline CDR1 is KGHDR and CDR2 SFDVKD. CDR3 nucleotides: TGTGCCACCAGTGGGGGGGCGAGGCGGGAGGGGTCCTCTGGGGCCAACGTCCTGACTTTC. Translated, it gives CATSGGARREGSSGANVLTF.

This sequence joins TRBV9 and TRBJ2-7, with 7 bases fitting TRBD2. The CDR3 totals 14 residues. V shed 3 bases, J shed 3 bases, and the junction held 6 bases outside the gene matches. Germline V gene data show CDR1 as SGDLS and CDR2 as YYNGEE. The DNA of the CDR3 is TGTGCCAGCAGCGCCAGCGGGACCATCTACGAGCAGTACTTC. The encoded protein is CASSASGTIYEQYF.

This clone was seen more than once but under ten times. The CDR3 region has the DNA TGTGCCAGCAGCGTACAGGGCGGGGAGCAGTTCTTC. This codes for CASSVQGGEQFF. V is TRBV2 and J is TRBJ2-1, with D perhaps TRBD1 (6 bases). CDR1 is SNHLY, CDR2 FYNNEI, per germline. V was trimmed by 6 bases and J by 10 bases, leaving 13 bases between them. This CDR3 contains 12 residues.

The CDR3: CASSNYQGSGETQYF. The CDR3 coding sequence is TGTGCCAGCAGTAACTATCAGGGTTCGGGAGAGACCCAGTACTTC. The chain joins TRBV28 to TRBJ2-5; D is possibly TRBD1 (5 bases). Trimming took off 5 bases at V and 4 bases at J, with 17 bases between the two ends. This CDR3 has 15 amino acids. Germline CDR1 reads MDHEN; CDR2 reads SYDVKM.

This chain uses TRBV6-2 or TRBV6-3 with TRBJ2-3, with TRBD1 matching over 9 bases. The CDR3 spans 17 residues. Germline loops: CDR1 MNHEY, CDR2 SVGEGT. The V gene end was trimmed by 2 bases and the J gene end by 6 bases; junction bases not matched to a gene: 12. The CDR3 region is CASSYRAPGQGADTQYF. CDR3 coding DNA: TGTGCCAGCAGTTACCGAGCCCCGGGACAGGGAGCGGATACGCAGTATTTT.